This TCR beta chain was sequenced for a study of T-cell reconstitution after alpha-beta-depleted transplantation in children. This sample's TCRbeta library carried unique molecular identifier barcodes. In TCRdb, the PCR reads were re-called with MiXCR into one record per CDR3 protein. In the table there are fewer than 550,000 distinct CDR3 sequences, about 10% of which are singletons. This clonotype was seen at least ten times. Germline CDR1 is DFQATT and CDR2 is SNEGSKA (reference sequence). The V segment lost 7 bases and the J segment 7 bases; nucleotides outside the gene matches: 4. The CDR3 consists of 12 residues.

The V gene is TRBV20-1, the J gene TRBJ2-1, with 10 bases that match TRBD2. The sequence was obtained from a child between 2 and 9 years old with inherited bone marrow failure, due to receive a stem cell transplant. The sample was PBMCs, taken before TCRalphabeta/CD19-depleted stem cell transplant. This chain's CDR3 is CSGNSGRNEQFF. The CDR3 DNA follows: TGCAGTGGAAATAGCGGGAGGAATGAGCAGTTCTTC.